This T cell receptor beta chain was found in a study of CD8 T cells in ankylosing spondylitis (dated 2017 in TCRdb). A note on the overall study: The study set out to find disease-linked TCR variants by profiling T cell receptor beta repertoires in ankylosing spondylitis patients and healthy donors. The whole study cohort included over a hundred healthy donors and 25 ankylosing spondylitis patients. Peripheral blood was sampled, and synovial fluid was also collected from ankylosing spondylitis patients.

Regarding this clonotype: Its specific antigen is unknown. Base qualities are not provided; no much larger clone lies one nucleotide away.

Taken from the germline V gene (reference sequence), the CDR1 and CDR2 loops are SEHNR and FQNEAQ. From its cysteine to its phenylalanine, the CDR3 spans 14 amino acids. Here the CDR3 DNA is all that survives: 42 bases in frame from base 1. The V end loses 8 bases and the J end loses 10 bases, and a stretch of 21 bases separates them. Reads for this sample came from an Illumina HiSeq 2500. TCR beta libraries were prepared by quantitative 5'-RACE with molecular barcodes. On the study's bioinformatics: A new computational method, built on a probabilistic model of VDJ rearrangement, was used to identify disease-linked TCR variants. TCRdb redid the processing of the public reads, applying fastp at Q25 and MiXCR, and retained in-frame beta chains. CDR3 protein sequences are deduplicated, and each keeps its most common genes and DNA. TCRdb's processing, not the authors' own work, is the source of the V and J calls. For this sample there are over 600,000 distinct CDR3 sequences; roughly 20% appear just once. The ten largest account for under 20% of the sample.

The paper's findings and limits, for the study overall: Some of the motif variants had been reported before in the synovial fluid and blood of reactive arthritis patients, a finding that suggests common disease-initiation mechanisms. The disease-linked clones were reported to be significantly enriched in matched synovial fluid samples from ankylosing spondylitis patients. The disease-linked clones showed a CD8+ phenotype and occurred at relatively low frequencies in peripheral blood. A TCR beta motif made up of several highly homologous amino acid variants appeared to be characteristic of blood from ankylosing spondylitis patients.

Sequencing was carried out using blood, either unsorted or a sorted T cell fraction (not recorded which). This receptor was obtained from a male donor with ankylosing spondylitis. Recombination joined TRBV7-9 with TRBJ2-1; the D gene is perhaps TRBD2, on 6 matching bases. The DNA sequence is TGTGCCAGCCGACGGGACTTTCTTCCCGGAGAGCAGTTCTTC. Translated, it gives CASRRDFLPGEQFF.